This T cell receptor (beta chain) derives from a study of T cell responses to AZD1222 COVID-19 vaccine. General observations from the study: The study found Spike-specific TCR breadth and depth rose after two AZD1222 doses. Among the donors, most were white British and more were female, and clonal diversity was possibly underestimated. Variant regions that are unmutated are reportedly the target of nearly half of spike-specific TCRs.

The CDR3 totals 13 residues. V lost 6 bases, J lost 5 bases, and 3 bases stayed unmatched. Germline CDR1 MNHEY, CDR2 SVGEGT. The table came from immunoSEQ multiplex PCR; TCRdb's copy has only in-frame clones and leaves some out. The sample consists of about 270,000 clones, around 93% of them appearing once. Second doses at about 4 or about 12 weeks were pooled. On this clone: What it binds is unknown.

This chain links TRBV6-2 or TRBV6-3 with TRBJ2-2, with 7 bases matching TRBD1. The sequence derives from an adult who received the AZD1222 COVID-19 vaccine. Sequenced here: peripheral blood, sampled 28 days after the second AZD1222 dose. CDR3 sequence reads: CASSTRGTGELFF. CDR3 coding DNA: TGTGCCAGCAGCACCAGGGGGACCGGGGAGCTGTTTTTT.